The source of this T cell receptor (beta chain) is a study of control samples from healthy donors and cancer patients. Trimming removed 1 base from V and 0 bases from J, with 4 bases in between. The germline CDR1 and CDR2 sequences are SGHTA and FQGNSA. The CDR3 covers 14 residues. Sequencing used immunoSEQ multiplex PCR; TCRdb keeps in-frame clones, though not all of them. The top ten hold 1.5% of the sample, which has about 170,000 clones, roughly 91% seen once. This clonotype was sampled from a woman aged 25 to 39 in good health. Sequencing used blood. The chain is built from TRBV7-2 and TRBJ2-1, with D unclear. As DNA, the CDR3 is TGTGCCAGCAGCTTAGAGAGCTCCTACAATGAGCAGTTCTTC. Translated, it gives CASSLESSYNEQFF.